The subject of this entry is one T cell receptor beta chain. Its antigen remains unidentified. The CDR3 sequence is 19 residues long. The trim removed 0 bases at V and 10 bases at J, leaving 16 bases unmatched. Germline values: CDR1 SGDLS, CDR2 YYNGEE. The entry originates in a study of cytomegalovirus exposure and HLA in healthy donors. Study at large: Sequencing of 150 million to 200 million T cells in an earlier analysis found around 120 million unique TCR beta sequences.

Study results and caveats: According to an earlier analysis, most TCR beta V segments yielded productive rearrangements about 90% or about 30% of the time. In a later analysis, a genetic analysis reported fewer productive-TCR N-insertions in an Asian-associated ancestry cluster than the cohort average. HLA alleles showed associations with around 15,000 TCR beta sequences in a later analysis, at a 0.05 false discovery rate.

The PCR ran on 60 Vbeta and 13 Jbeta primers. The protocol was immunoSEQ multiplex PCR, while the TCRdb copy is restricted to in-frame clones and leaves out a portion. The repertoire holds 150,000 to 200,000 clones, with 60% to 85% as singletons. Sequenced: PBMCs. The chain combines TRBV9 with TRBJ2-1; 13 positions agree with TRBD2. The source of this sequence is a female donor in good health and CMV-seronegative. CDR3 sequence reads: CASSVASPTGLAGSIEQFF. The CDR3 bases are TGTGCCAGCAGCGTAGCCTCTCCTACGGGACTAGCGGGATCAATAGAGCAGTTCTTC. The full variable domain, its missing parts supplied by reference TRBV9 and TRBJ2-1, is DSGVTQTPKHLITATGQRVTLRCSPRSGDLSVYWYQQSLDQGLQFLIQYYNGEERAKGNILERFSAQQFPDLHSELNLSSLELGDSALYFCASSVASPTGLAGSIEQFFGPGTRLTVL.